This T cell receptor (beta chain) was identified in a study of CD8 T cells in ankylosing spondylitis (dated by TCRdb to the late 2010s). Some background on the complete study: To find TCR variants linked to disease, the study profiled T cell receptor beta repertoires in ankylosing spondylitis patients and healthy donors. The full study cohort was made up of about two dozen ankylosing spondylitis patients and more than 90 healthy donors. Peripheral blood samples were taken, and synovial fluid was additionally collected from ankylosing spondylitis patients. Summary of the overall study and its limitations: Some TCR beta motif variants had previously been reported in synovial fluid and blood of reactive arthritis patients, which suggested common disease-initiation mechanisms. A TCR beta motif made up of 7 to 9 highly homologous amino acid variants appeared to be characteristic of blood from ankylosing spondylitis patients. Significant enrichment of the disease-linked clones was reported in matched synovial fluid samples from ankylosing spondylitis patients. The disease-linked clones showed a CD8+ phenotype and occurred at relatively low frequencies in peripheral blood.

Comments on this clonotype: This clone's antigen is unknown. Base qualities are not recorded, but no much larger clone differs from it by a single base.

The data were produced on an Illumina HiSeq 2500. TCR beta libraries were prepared by quantitative 5'-RACE with molecular barcodes. The authors' analysis ran thus. Disease-linked TCR variants were identified with a new computational method built on a probabilistic model of VDJ rearrangement. The raw public reads went through TCRdb reprocessing: fastp at Q25, MiXCR clone calling, in-frame beta chains kept. A single entry per CDR3 protein holds the most common genes and DNA from its merged rows. In this record, the V and J calls reflect TCRdb's handling and not the investigators' own analysis. Within this sample are approximately 300,000 distinct CDR3 sequences, with around 20% of them counted one time only. 3.5% of the sample rests with the top ten. Sequenced: blood, either unsorted or a sorted T cell fraction (not recorded which). The receptor was derived from a female donor with ankylosing spondylitis or in good health (not recorded which).

The base sequence is TGTGCCAGCAGCGTAGGAGGGGTTTTGGATGGCTACACCTTC. Translated, this is CASSVGGVLDGYTF. Recombination linked TRBV9 to TRBJ1-2; TRBD1 is possibly the D segment (5 matching bases). The CDR3, cysteine through phenylalanine, is 14 amino acids long. CDR3 DNA is the only sequence kept; it has 42 bases, read in frame from the first base. CDR1 and CDR2 were assigned from the germline V gene as SGDLS and YYNGEE. V loses 0 bases of germline sequence and J loses 6 bases, and the interval between the two ends is 12 bases.